Listed here is a single T cell receptor beta chain. Combining a sample-barcoded 5' primer with a J-beta primer mix, a second PCR ran for roughly 6 to 12 cycles. TCRdb analysed the 5' RACE reads with MiXCR anew, one entry per CDR3 protein. The table lists around 650,000 distinct CDR3 sequences, around two fifths of them singletons. The entry originates in a study of blood T cells in healthy people across ages. CDR3 length: 15 residues. V gave up 5 bases and J gave up 8 bases; unmatched junction bases: 11. From germline, CDR1 is SGHTA and CDR2 FQGNSA. Each donor had about 9.6 milliliters of peripheral blood drawn.

The sequence came from a man older than 75 in good health. Specimen: blood. V and J are TRBV7-2 and TRBJ1-2; 10 bases line up with TRBD1. The CDR3 DNA is TGTGCCAGCAGCCCCCGACAGGGGGCGACGGGGGGCTACACCTTC. It specifies CASSPRQGATGGYTF.